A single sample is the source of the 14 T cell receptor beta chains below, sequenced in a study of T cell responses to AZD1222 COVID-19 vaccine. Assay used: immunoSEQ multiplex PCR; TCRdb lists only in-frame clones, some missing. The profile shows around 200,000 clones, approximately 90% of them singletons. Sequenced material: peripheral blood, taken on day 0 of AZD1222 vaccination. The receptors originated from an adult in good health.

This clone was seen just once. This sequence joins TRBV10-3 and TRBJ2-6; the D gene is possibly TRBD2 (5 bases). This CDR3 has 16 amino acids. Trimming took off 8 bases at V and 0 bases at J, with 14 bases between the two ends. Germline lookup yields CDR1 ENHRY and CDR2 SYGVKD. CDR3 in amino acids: CAIGNPGSSGANVLTF. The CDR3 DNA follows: TGTGCCATCGGGAATCCGGGGAGCTCTGGGGCCAACGTCCTGACTTTC.

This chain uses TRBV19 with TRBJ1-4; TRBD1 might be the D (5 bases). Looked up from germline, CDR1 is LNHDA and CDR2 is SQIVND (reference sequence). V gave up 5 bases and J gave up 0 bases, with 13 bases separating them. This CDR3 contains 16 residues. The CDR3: CASSDQTVATNEKLFF. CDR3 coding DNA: TGTGCCAGTAGTGATCAGACAGTTGCAACTAATGAAAAACTGTTTTTT. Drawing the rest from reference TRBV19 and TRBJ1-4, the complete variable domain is DGGITQSPKYLFRKEGQNVTLSCEQNLNHDAMYWYRQDPGQGLRLIYYSQIVNDFQKGDIAEGYSVSREKKESFPLTVTSAQKNPTAFYLCASSDQTVATNEKLFFGSGTQLSVL.

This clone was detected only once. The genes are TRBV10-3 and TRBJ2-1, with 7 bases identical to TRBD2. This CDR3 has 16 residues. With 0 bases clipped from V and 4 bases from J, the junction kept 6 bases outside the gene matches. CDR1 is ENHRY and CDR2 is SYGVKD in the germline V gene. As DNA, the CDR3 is TGTGCCATCAGTGAGTCGAAGGCGGGGGTTTACAATGAGCAGTTCTTC. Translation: CAISESKAGVYNEQFF.

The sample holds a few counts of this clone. This CDR3 reads CASRSPGTTTDTQYF. CDR3 DNA sequence: TGTGCCAGTAGATCCCCCGGGACTACCACAGATACGCAGTATTTT. The chain has TRBV19 and TRBJ2-3, with TRBD2 matching over 7 bases. The junction had 8 bases not matched to a gene; V was cut back by 6 bases and J by 2 bases. Germline V lookup: CDR1 LNHDA, CDR2 SQIVND (reference sequence). The CDR3 sequence is 15 residues long.

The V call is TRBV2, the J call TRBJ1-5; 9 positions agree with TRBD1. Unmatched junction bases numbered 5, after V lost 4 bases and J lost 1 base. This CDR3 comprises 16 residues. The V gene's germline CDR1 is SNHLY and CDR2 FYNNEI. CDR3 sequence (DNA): TGTGCCAGCAGTGCCAGACAGGGGGTGAGCAATCAGCCCCAGCATTTT. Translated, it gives CASSARQGVSNQPQHF. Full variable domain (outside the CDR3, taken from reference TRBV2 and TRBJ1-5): EPEVTQTPSHQVTQMGQEVILRCVPISNHLYFYWYRQILGQKVEFLVSFYNNEISEKSEIFDDQFSVERPDGSNFTLKIRSTKLEDSAMYFCASSARQGVSNQPQHFGDGTRLSIL.

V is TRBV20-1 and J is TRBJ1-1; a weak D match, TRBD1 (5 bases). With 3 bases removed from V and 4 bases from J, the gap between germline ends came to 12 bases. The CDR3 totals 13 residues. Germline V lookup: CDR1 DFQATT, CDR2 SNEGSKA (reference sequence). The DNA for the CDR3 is TGCAGTGCTAGTTGGGGCAGGGCCACTGAAGCTTTCTTT. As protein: CSASWGRATEAFF.

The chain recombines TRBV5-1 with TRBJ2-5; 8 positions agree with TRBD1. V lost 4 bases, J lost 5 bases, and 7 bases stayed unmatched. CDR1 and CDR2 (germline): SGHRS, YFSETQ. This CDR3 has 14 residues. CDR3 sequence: CASSPQGAKETQYF. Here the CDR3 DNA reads TGCGCCAGCAGCCCTCAGGGGGCTAAGGAGACCCAGTACTTC.

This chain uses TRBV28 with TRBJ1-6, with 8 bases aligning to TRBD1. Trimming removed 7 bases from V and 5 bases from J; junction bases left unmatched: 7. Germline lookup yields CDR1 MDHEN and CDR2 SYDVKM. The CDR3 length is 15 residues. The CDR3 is CASNPSTGDNSPLHF. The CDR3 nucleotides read TGTGCCAGCAACCCTTCGACAGGGGATAATTCACCCCTCCACTTT.

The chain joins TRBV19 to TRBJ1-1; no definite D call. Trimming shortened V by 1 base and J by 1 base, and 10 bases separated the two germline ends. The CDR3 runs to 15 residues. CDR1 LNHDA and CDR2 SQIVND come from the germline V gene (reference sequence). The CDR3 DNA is TGTGCCAGTAGTATAGGTGGCGGCCCGAACACTGAAGCTTTCTTT. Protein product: CASSIGGGPNTEAFF.

CDR3 DNA sequence: TGTGCCAGCAGCTTACGGGGTGGGGCTAACACCGGGGAGCTGTTTTTT. Protein product: CASSLRGGANTGELFF. The gene calls are TRBV7-8 and TRBJ2-2; either TRBD1 or TRBD2 may fit D (5 bases each). Looked up from germline, CDR1 is SGHVS and CDR2 is FQNEAQ. Deletions cut 2 bases from V and 2 bases from J, with 12 bases between. The CDR3 sequence is 16 residues long.

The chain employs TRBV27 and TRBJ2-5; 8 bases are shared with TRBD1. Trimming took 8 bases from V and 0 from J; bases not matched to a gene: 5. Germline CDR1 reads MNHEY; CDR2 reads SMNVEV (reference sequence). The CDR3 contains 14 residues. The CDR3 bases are TGTGCCAGCCAGGGGACAGGCCACCAAGAGACCCAGTACTTC. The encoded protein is CASQGTGHQETQYF.

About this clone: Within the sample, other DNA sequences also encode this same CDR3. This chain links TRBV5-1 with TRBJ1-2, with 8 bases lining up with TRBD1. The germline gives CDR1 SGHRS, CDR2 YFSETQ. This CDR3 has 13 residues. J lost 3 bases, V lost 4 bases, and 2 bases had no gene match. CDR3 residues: CASSPGQDYGYTF. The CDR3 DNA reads TGCGCCAGCAGCCCGGGACAGGACTATGGCTACACCTTC.

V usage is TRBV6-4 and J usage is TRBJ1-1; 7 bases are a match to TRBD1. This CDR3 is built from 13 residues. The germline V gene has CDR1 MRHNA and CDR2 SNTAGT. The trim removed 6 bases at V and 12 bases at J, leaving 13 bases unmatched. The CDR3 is CASSSRVGGASFF. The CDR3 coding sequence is TGTGCCAGCAGCTCCCGGGTAGGGGGCGCGTCTTTCTTT.

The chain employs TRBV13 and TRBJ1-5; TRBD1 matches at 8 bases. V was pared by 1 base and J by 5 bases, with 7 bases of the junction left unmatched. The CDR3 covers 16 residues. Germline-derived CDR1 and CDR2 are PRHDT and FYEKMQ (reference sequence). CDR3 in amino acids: CASSLADRGGDQPQHF. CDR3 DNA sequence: TGTGCCAGCAGCTTAGCCGACAGGGGTGGGGATCAGCCCCAGCATTTT.